The 18 T cell receptor beta chains presented below share a single source sample, sequenced in a study of T cell responses to AZD1222 COVID-19 vaccine. Clones were read by immunoSEQ multiplex PCR, and TCRdb kept only the in-frame ones, dropping some. The table records 110,000 or so clones, around 87% of them present only once. The sequencing here drew on peripheral blood, taken on day 0 of AZD1222 vaccination. Receptor source: an adult in good health.

The chain uses TRBV29-1 and TRBJ2-1, with 7 positions matching TRBD1. The germline gives CDR1 SQVTM, CDR2 ANQGSEA. The CDR3 covers 15 residues. V shed 5 bases, J shed 8 bases, and the junction held 15 bases outside the gene matches. This CDR3 is CSVPTGPGLADEQFF. The CDR3 nucleotides are TGCAGCGTTCCGACAGGGCCGGGTTTGGCCGATGAGCAGTTCTTC.

The chain is built from TRBV28 and TRBJ1-2, with D maybe TRBD1 (5 bases). From germline, CDR1 is MDHEN and CDR2 SYDVKM. The CDR3 covers 14 residues. Between the trimmed V and J ends, which lost 6 bases and 8 bases, there was a span of 19 bases. Written as DNA, the CDR3 is TGTGCCAGCAGGGGCCAGGGTTACCCATGGGGCTACACCTTC. It encodes CASRGQGYPWGYTF.

V gene TRBV6-2 or TRBV6-3 combines with J gene TRBJ2-5; D may be TRBD2 (7 bases). Trimming pared 5 bases from V and 5 bases from J, leaving 12 bases between. The CDR3 is 13 residues long. CDR1 and CDR2 (germline): MNHEY, SVGEGT. The CDR3 here is CASSRGTMETQYF. The CDR3 DNA follows: TGTGCCAGCAGTAGGGGGACTATGGAGACCCAGTACTTC.

V usage is TRBV6-2 or TRBV6-3 and J usage is TRBJ2-1, with D perhaps matching TRBD1 or TRBD2 (5 bases each). V was trimmed by 3 bases and J by 1 base, leaving 10 bases between them. CDR3 length: 15 residues. The germline gives CDR1 MNHEY, CDR2 SVGEGT. Written as DNA, the CDR3 is TGTGCCAGCAGTTATTGGGGGTCTTCCTACAATGAGCAGTTCTTC. As protein: CASSYWGSSYNEQFF.

The chain is built from TRBV5-4 and TRBJ2-3; TRBD1 might be the D (6 bases). Trimming removed 1 base from V and 4 bases from J, with 10 bases in between. Germline values: CDR1 SGHNT, CDR2 YYREEE (reference sequence). The CDR3 covers 14 residues. Here the CDR3 reads CASSLQGPADTQYF. The CDR3 DNA reads TGTGCCAGCAGCTTGCAGGGGCCAGCAGATACGCAGTATTTT.

V usage is TRBV18 and J usage is TRBJ2-5; no clear D gene. The CDR3 is 13 residues long. Germline CDR1 is KGHSH and CDR2 is LQKENI. Trimming cost V 2 bases and J 4 bases, with 8 bases left between them. CDR3 bases: TGTGCCAGCTCACCAGCAGGTATAGAGACCCAGTACTTC. As protein: CASSPAGIETQYF.

The rearrangement uses TRBV2 and TRBJ1-2; D is perhaps TRBD1 (6 bases). The CDR3 sequence is 15 residues long. The ends were cut back, 7 bases at V and 6 bases at J, with 21 bases in the middle. Germline CDR1 is SNHLY and CDR2 is FYNNEI. The CDR3 is CASNRPGHGIDGYTF. CDR3 nucleotide sequence: TGTGCCAGCAACAGACCGGGACACGGGATCGATGGCTACACCTTC.

The rearrangement uses TRBV5-5 and TRBJ1-2; 8 nucleotides align to TRBD1. The CDR3 consists of 16 residues. V gave up 4 bases and J gave up 6 bases; unmatched junction bases: 14. Looked up from germline, CDR1 is SGHKS and CDR2 is YYEKEE (reference sequence). As DNA, the CDR3 is TGTGCCAGCAGCGGGGGGACAGGTCGCAGCAGGCATGGCTACACCTTC. It translates to CASSGGTGRSRHGYTF.

J is TRBJ1-3 and V is TRBV19; perhaps TRBD1 as D (5 bases). Germline V gene lookup returns CDR1 LNHDA and CDR2 SQIVND (reference sequence). Trimming cost V 6 bases and J 0 bases, with 21 bases left between them. This CDR3 is 18 amino acids long. This CDR3 is CASRPGGFQSPSGNTIYF. The CDR3 DNA reads TGTGCCAGTAGGCCCGGGGGGTTTCAATCCCCCTCTGGAAACACCATATATTTT.

The genes are TRBV11-3 and TRBJ2-2, with D possibly matching TRBD2 (6 bases). V lost 0 bases, J lost 4 bases, and 6 bases lay in between. The CDR3 extends over 14 amino acids. The V gene's germline CDR1 is SGHNT and CDR2 YENEEA. The CDR3: CASSLEGGTGELFF. CDR3 in DNA: TGTGCCAGCAGCTTAGAGGGGGGCACCGGGGAGCTGTTTTTT.

The table lists this clone with a few counts. This rearrangement joins TRBV23-1 to TRBJ2-7; perhaps TRBD1 as D (5 bases). TRBV23-1 carries the ORF label, with uncertain function. Trimming took 7 bases from V and 6 from J, leaving 19 bases between them. This CDR3 is 14 amino acids long. The CDR3 DNA reads TGCGCCAGCACCGAGGACAAAGGCTTTTCCGAGCAGTACTTC. Protein sequence: CASTEDKGFSEQYF.

The chain combines TRBV6-5 with TRBJ1-2; 8 positions agree with TRBD1. J gave up 9 bases and V 6 bases, and 6 bases lay outside the gene matches. CDR3 size: 12 residues. The germline CDR1 and CDR2 sequences are MNHEY and SVGAGI. The CDR3 DNA sequence: TGTGCCAGCAGAACAGGGGGTGGGAGCTACACCTTC. Translating it yields CASRTGGGSYTF.

The chain links TRBV5-4 to TRBJ1-2; D is unresolved. V lost 2 bases and J lost 8, with 10 bases in between. This CDR3 is built from 12 residues. Germline V gene sequence: CDR1 SGHNT, CDR2 YYREEE (reference sequence). CDR3 sequence reads: CASSFSDGGYTF. The CDR3 bases are TGTGCCAGCAGCTTCAGCGACGGAGGCTACACCTTC.

This chain connects TRBV2 to TRBJ2-3, with TRBD2 matching over 7 bases. This CDR3 is 16 amino acids long. V shed 2 bases, J shed 2 bases, and the junction held 7 bases outside the gene matches. The germline V gene encodes CDR1 SNHLY and CDR2 FYNNEI. The CDR3 reads CASSEWLAASTDTQYF. In DNA, the CDR3 is TGTGCCAGCAGTGAATGGCTAGCGGCGTCCACAGATACGCAGTATTTT. The variable domain in full, completed from reference TRBV2 and TRBJ2-3, reads EPEVTQTPSHQVTQMGQEVILRCVPISNHLYFYWYRQILGQKVEFLVSFYNNEISEKSEIFDDQFSVERPDGSNFTLKIRSTKLEDSAMYFCASSEWLAASTDTQYFGPGTRLTVL.

This clone was found once. CDR3: CASRGTSGTGELFF. The DNA for the CDR3 is TGTGCCAGCCGCGGGACTAGCGGCACCGGGGAGCTGTTTTTT. The chain recombines TRBV7-9 with TRBJ2-2; the match to TRBD2 covers 11 bases. Trimming removed 8 bases from V and 4 bases from J; junction bases left unmatched: 3. This CDR3 is 14 amino acids long. CDR1 and CDR2 from the germline V gene are SEHNR and FQNEAQ (reference sequence).

This rearrangement joins TRBV2 to TRBJ2-1; 7 nucleotides agree with TRBD2. Trimming cost V 7 bases and J 4 bases; bases outside gene matches: 7. CDR3 size: 14 residues. The germline V gene has CDR1 SNHLY and CDR2 FYNNEI. The CDR3 DNA reads as TGTGCCAGCATGGGGACGGGGGGATACAATGAGCAGTTCTTC. This sequence encodes CASMGTGGYNEQFF.

This chain links TRBV28 with TRBJ2-3, with D possibly matching TRBD1 (6 bases). V lost 6 bases and J lost 0, with 19 bases in between. Germline V gene lookup returns CDR1 MDHEN and CDR2 SYDVKM. This CDR3 spans 17 amino acids. The CDR3: CASSPLEGDISTDTQYF. CDR3 bases: TGTGCCAGCAGCCCCTTAGAGGGGGACATTAGCACAGATACGCAGTATTTT.

The chain links TRBV7-8 to TRBJ2-2; D not resolved. V lost 1 base and J 0 bases, leaving 9 bases between the germline ends. In germline, CDR1 is SGHVS, CDR2 FQNEAQ. This CDR3 comprises 16 residues. CDR3 sequence reads: CASSLVELSNTGELFF. DNA of the CDR3: TGTGCCAGCAGCTTAGTGGAGCTTTCGAACACCGGGGAGCTGTTTTTT.